This is a list of T cell receptor beta chains from one sample in a study of blood T cell repertoires in COVID-19. Data came from immunoSEQ multiplex PCR; TCRdb stores just in-frame clones and leaves some out. The profile shows 31,000 or so clones, 86% of them singletons. Sequenced input: peripheral blood. The receptors derive from a human donor with active COVID-19. The donor label of this sample is uncertain. Each CDR3 is given with its conserved first and last residue. D genes are given only for firm matches. Expanded clones are given a class, and other clones once, few, many or no size at all.

V	J	size	D	DNA	CDR3
TRBV6-5	TRBJ2-5	NA	TRBD2	TGTGCCAGCACCTTAGGGTTGGGGGGGGGAGAGACCCAGTACTTC	CASTLGLGGGETQYF
TRBV28	TRBJ2-7	once	NA	TGTGCCAGCAGTTTAGGGCACCAGGGGTACTTC	CASSLGHQGYF
TRBV11-2	TRBJ1-3	NA	NA	TGTGCCAGCAGCACCCTCCAGGGTCACACCATATATTTT	CASSTLQGHTIYF
TRBV18	TRBJ2-2	NA	NA	TGTGCCAGCTCACCGCGGCAGCAGAACACCGGGGAGCTGTTTTTT	CASSPRQQNTGELFF
TRBV4-2	TRBJ2-1	NA	NA	TGTGCCAGCAGCCCGTTGGGGCCCCTAAGGAATGAGCAGTTCTTC	CASSPLGPLRNEQFF
TRBV6-5	TRBJ1-2	once	TRBD1	TGTGCCAGCGAAGGACAGGGAGGCCTGCCGGGTGGCTACACCTTC	CASEGQGGLPGGYTF
TRBV29-1	TRBJ2-7	NA	NA	TGCAGCGTTGCCCAGAGGATCTCCTACGAGCAGTACTTC	CSVAQRISYEQYF
TRBV7-9	TRBJ2-7	NA	TRBD2	TGTGCCAGCAGCTTATCACTAGCGGGCTCCTACGAGCAGTACTTC	CASSLSLAGSYEQYF
TRBV6-6	TRBJ1-1	NA	TRBD1	TGTGCCAGCAGGCCGACAGGGGTTTCCACTGAAGCTTTCTTT	CASRPTGVSTEAFF
TRBV6-1	TRBJ2-1	NA	NA	TGTGCCAGCAGTGAACCGACAAACAATGAGCAGTTCTTC	CASSEPTNNEQFF
TRBV9	TRBJ2-1	NA	TRBD2	TGTGCCAGCAGCGGCCCCGGGGGGAATGAGCAGTTCTTC	CASSGPGGNEQFF
TRBV27	TRBJ2-2	NA	NA	TGTGCCAGCAGTTTAGGACTACCTCCGTCAACCGGGGAGCTGTTTTTT	CASSLGLPPSTGELFF
TRBV5-5	TRBJ2-3	NA	NA	TGTGCCAGCAGCATAGTCACAGATACGCAGTATTTT	CASSIVTDTQYF
TRBV10-3	TRBJ2-7	NA	TRBD2	TGTGCCATCAGCCGACTAGCGGAGGCGAACTACGAGCAGTACTTC	CAISRLAEANYEQYF
TRBV14	TRBJ1-2	once	NA	TGTGCCAGCAGCCAAGGAGCGACTTATGGCTACACCTTC	CASSQGATYGYTF
TRBV7-9	TRBJ2-7	NA	NA	TGTGCCAGCAGCTTAGGGCTAGGATTACTCTACGAGCAGTACTTC	CASSLGLGLLYEQYF
TRBV29-1	TRBJ2-6	NA	NA	TGCAGCGTTGTGGCACAGGTATTAAACTCTGGGGCCAACGTCCTGACTTTC	CSVVAQVLNSGANVLTF
TRBV5-8	TRBJ2-7	NA	TRBD1	TGTGCCAGCACCTCGGGACAGGGGACCTACGAGCAGTACTTC	CASTSGQGTYEQYF
TRBV7-6	TRBJ2-1	NA	NA	TGTGCCAGCAGCCCATACGGCGGAACTAGCACCGAAGAGCAGTTCTTC	CASSPYGGTSTEEQFF
TRBV19	TRBJ2-7	NA	NA	TGTGCCAGTAGTATTCCAGACTTGAACGAGCAGTACTTC	CASSIPDLNEQYF
TRBV27	TRBJ2-2	NA	TRBD1	TGTGCCAGCAGTCAATATCCCTGGACAGGGTTCACCGGGGAGCTGTTTTTT	CASSQYPWTGFTGELFF
TRBV9	TRBJ1-1	NA	NA	TGTGCCAGCAGCGTATCGGGACAGAACACTGAAGCTTTCTTT	CASSVSGQNTEAFF
TRBV6-2/TRBV6-3	TRBJ2-2	NA	NA	TGTGCCAGCAGCCGACTGGGAGACACCGGGGAGCTGTTTTTT	CASSRLGDTGELFF
TRBV5-1	TRBJ2-3	once	TRBD2	TGCGCCAGCAGCTTGCTCCCGACTAGCGAAGATACGCAGTATTTT	CASSLLPTSEDTQYF